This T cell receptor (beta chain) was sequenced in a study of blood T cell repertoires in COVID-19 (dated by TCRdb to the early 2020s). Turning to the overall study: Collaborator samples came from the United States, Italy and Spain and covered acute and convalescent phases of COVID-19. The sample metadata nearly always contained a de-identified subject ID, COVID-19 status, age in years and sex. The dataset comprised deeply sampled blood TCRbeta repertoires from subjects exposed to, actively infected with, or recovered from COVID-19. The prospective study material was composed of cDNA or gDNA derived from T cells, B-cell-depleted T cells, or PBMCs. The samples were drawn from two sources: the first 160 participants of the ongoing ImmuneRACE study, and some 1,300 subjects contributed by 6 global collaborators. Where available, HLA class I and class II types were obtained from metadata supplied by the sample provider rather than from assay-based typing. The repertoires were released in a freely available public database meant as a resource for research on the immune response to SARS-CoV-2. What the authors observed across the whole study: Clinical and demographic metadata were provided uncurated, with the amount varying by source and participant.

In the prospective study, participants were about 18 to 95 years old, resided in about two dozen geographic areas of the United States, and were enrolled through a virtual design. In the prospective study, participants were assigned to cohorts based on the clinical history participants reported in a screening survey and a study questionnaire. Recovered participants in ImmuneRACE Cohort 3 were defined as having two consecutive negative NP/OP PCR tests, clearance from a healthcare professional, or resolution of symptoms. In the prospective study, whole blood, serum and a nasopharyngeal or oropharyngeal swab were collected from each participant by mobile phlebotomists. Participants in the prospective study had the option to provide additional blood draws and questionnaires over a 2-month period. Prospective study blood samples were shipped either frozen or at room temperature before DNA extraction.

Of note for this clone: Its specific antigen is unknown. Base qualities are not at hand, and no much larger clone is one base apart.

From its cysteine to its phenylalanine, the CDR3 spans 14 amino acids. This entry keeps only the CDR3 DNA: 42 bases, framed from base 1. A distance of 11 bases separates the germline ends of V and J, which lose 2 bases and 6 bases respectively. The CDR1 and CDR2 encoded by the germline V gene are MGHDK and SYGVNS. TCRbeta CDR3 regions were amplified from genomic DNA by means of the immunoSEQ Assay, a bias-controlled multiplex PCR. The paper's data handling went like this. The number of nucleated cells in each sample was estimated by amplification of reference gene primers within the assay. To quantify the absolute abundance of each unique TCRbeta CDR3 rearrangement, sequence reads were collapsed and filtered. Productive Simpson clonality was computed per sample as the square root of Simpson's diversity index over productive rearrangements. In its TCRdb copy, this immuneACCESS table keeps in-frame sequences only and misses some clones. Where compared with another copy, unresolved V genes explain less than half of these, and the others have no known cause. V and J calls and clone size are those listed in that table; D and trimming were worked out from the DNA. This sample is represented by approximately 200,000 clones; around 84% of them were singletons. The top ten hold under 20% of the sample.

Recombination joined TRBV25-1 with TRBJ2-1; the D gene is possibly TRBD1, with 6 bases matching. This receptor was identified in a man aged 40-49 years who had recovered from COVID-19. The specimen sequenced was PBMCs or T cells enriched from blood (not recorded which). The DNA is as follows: TGTGCCAGCAGTGAACAGACAGGTATCAATGAGCAGTTCTTC. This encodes CASSEQTGINEQFF.